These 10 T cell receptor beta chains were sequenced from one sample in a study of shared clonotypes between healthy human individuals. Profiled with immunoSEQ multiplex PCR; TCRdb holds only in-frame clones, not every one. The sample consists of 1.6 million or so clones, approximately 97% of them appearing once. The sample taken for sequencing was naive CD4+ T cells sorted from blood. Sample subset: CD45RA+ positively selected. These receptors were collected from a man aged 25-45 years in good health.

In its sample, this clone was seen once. For the CDR3, the DNA is TGCGCCAGCGGGTGGGACAGGGGGGCCTACGAGCAGTACTTC. Translating it yields CASGWDRGAYEQYF. The chain employs TRBV10-2 and TRBJ2-7; 11 bases are shared with TRBD1. J gave up 2 bases and V 8 bases, and 5 bases lay outside the gene matches. Germline V lookup: CDR1 WSHSY, CDR2 SAAADI. This CDR3 is 14 amino acids long.

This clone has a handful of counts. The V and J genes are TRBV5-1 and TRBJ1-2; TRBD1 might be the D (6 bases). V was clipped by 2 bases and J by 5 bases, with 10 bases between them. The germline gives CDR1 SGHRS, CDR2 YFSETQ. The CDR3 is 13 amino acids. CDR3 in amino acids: CASSFRQDYGYTF. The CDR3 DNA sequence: TGCGCCAGCAGCTTCCGACAGGATTATGGCTACACCTTC. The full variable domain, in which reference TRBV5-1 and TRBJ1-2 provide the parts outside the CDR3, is KAGVTQTPRYLIKTRGQQVTLSCSPISGHRSVSWYQQTPGQGLQFLFEYFSETQRNKGNFPGRFSGRQFSNSRSEMNVSTLELGDSALYLCASSFRQDYGYTFGSGTRLTVV.

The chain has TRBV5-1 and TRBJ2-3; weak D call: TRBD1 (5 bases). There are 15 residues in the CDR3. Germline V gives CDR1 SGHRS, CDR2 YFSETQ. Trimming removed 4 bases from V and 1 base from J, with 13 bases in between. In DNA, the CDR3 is TGCGCCAGCAGCCCCGACAGCCTCGGCACAGATACGCAGTATTTT. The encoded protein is CASSPDSLGTDTQYF.

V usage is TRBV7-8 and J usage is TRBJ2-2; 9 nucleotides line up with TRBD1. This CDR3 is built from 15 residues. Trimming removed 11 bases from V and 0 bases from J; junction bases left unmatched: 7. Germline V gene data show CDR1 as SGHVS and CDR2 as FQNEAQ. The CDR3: CASDRGFPNTGELFF. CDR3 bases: TGTGCCTCGGACAGGGGCTTCCCGAACACCGGGGAGCTGTTTTTT.

CDR3 in amino acids: CASSLLQGSDNEQFF. CDR3 nucleotide sequence: TGCGCCAGCAGCTTGCTGCAGGGATCTGACAATGAGCAGTTCTTC. The chain has TRBV5-1 and TRBJ2-1, with a possible D match to TRBD1 (5 bases). Germline V lookup: CDR1 SGHRS, CDR2 YFSETQ. The CDR3 has 15 residues. V lost 1 base, J lost 5 bases, and 13 bases lay in between.

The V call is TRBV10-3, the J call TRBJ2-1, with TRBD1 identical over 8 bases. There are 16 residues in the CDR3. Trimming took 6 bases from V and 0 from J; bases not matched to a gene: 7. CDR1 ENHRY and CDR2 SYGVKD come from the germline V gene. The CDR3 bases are TGTGCCATCAGCCCTTGGACAGGGAGCTCCTACAATGAGCAGTTCTTC. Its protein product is CAISPWTGSSYNEQFF.

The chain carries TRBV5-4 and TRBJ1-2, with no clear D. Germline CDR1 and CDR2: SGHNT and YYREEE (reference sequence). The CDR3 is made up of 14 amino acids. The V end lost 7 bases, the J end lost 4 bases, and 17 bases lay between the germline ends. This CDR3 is CASLAMGLSYGYTF. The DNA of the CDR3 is TGTGCCAGCTTGGCCATGGGATTGAGCTATGGCTACACCTTC.

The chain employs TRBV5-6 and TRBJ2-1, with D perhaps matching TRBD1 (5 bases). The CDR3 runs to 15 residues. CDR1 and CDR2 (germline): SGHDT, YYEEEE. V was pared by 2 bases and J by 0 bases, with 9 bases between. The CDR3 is CASSLRGYSYNEQFF. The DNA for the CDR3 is TGTGCCAGCAGCTTAAGGGGATACTCCTACAATGAGCAGTTCTTC.

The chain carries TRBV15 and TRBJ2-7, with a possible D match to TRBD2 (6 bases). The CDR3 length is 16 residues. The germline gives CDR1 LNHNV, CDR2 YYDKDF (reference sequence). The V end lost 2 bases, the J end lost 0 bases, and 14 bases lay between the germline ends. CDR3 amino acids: CATSRLGGTLSYEQYF. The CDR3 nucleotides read TGTGCCACCAGCAGACTGGGGGGAACCCTCTCCTACGAGCAGTACTTC.

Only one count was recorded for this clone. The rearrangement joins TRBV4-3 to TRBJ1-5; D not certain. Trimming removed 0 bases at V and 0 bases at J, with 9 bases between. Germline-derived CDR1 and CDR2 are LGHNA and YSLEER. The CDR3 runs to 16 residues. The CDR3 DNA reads TGCGCCAGCAGCCAAGATCGTACGCTTAGCAATCAGCCCCAGCATTTT. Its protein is CASSQDRTLSNQPQHF.